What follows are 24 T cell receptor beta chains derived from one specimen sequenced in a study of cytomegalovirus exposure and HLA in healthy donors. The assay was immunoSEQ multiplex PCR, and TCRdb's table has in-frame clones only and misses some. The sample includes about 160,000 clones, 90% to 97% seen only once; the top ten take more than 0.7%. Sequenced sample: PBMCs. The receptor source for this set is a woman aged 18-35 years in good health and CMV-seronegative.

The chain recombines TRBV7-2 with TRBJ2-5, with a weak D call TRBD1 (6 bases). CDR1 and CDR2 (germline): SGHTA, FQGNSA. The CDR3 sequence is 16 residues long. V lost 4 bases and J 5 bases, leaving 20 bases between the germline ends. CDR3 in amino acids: CASSSSRTAPGETQYF. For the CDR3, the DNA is TGTGCCAGCAGCTCGAGCCGGACAGCCCCAGGGGAGACCCAGTACTTC.

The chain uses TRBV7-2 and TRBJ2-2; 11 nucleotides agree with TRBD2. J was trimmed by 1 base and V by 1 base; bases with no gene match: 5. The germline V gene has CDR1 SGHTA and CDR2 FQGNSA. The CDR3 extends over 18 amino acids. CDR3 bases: TGTGCCAGCAGCTTAGTTGGTGGACTAGCGGGGAACACCGGGGAGCTGTTTTTT. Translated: CASSLVGGLAGNTGELFF.

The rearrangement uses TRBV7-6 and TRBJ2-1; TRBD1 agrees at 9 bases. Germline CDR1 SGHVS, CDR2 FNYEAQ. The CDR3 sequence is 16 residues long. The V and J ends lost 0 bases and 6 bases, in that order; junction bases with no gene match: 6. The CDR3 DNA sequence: TGTGCCAGCAGCTTAGCTAGGACAGGGGTCTCCAATGAGCAGTTCTTC. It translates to CASSLARTGVSNEQFF.

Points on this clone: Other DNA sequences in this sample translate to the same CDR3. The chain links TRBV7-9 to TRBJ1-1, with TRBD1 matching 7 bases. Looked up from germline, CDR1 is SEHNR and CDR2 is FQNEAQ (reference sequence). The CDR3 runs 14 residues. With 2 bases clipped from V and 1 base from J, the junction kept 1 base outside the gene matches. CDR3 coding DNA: TGTGCCAGCAGCTTACAGGGGGGGAACACTGAAGCTTTCTTT. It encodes CASSLQGGNTEAFF.

The CDR3 DNA reads as TGTGCCAGCTCAGCAAACCAGGGATCAGAGACCCAGTACTTC. It yields the protein CASSANQGSETQYF. The chain employs TRBV18 and TRBJ2-5; tentatively, D is TRBD1 (5 bases). V was clipped by 5 bases and J by 4 bases, with 14 bases between them. This CDR3 contains 14 residues. CDR1 and CDR2 (germline): KGHSH, LQKENI.

CDR3 in amino acids: CASSQQGVGEKLFF. CDR3 in DNA: TGTGCCAGCAGCCAACAGGGGGTCGGTGAAAAACTGTTTTTT. The genes are TRBV14 and TRBJ1-4, with 7 bases lining up with TRBD1. Unmatched junction bases numbered 4, after V lost 2 bases and J lost 7 bases. Germline values: CDR1 SGHDN, CDR2 FVKESK. The length of the CDR3 is 14 residues.

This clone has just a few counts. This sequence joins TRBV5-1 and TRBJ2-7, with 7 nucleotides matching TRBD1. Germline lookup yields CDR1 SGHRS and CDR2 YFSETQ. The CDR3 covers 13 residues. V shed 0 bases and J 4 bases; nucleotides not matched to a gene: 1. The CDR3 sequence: CASSLDRGYEQYF. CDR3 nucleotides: TGCGCCAGCAGCTTGGACAGGGGTTACGAGCAGTACTTC.

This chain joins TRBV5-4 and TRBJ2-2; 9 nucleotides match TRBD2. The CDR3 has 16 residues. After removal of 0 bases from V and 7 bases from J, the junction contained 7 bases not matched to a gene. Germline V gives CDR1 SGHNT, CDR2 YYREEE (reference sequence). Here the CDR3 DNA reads TGTGCCAGCAGCTTGGGCGCGGGGGGGCCAGGCGGGGAGCTGTTTTTT. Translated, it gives CASSLGAGGPGGELFF.

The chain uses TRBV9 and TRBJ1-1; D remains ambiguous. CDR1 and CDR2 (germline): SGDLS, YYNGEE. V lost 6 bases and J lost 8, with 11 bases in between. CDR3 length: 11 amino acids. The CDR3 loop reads CASTPGGEAFF. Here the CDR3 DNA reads TGTGCCAGCACTCCAGGTGGCGAAGCTTTCTTT.

The DNA for the CDR3 is TGTGCCAGCAATCCAACCTCCTCTGGGCATGAGCAGTTCTTC. As protein: CASNPTSSGHEQFF. The rearrangement joins TRBV7-9 to TRBJ2-1; D gene ambiguous. This CDR3 contains 14 residues. Germline CDR1 and CDR2: SEHNR and FQNEAQ (reference sequence). V lost 7 bases and J lost 8, with 18 bases in between.

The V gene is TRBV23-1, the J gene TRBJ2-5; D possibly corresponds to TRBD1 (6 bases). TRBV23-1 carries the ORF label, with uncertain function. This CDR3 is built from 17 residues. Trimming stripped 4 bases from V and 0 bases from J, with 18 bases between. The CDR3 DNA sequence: TGCGCCAGCAGTCGGGAATCCCCGACAGGACACCAAGAGACCCAGTACTTC. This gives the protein CASSRESPTGHQETQYF.

In DNA, the CDR3 is TGTGCCAGCAGACCCAGGGGATTAGACAAGTTAGCTAACTATGGCTACACCTTC. Protein: CASRPRGLDKLANYGYTF. V is TRBV11-2 and J is TRBJ1-2, with D perhaps matching TRBD1 (6 bases). This CDR3 has 18 amino acids. From germline, CDR1 is SGHAT and CDR2 FQNNGV. The V gene lost 6 bases and the J gene lost 0 bases, with 23 bases spanning the gap. Full variable domain (rest looked up from reference TRBV11-2 and TRBJ1-2): EAGVAQSPRYKIIEKRQSVAFWCNPISGHATLYWYQQILGQGPKLLIQFQNNGVVDDSQLPKDRFSAERLKGVDSTLKIQPAKLEDSAVYLCASRPRGLDKLANYGYTFGSGTRLTVV.

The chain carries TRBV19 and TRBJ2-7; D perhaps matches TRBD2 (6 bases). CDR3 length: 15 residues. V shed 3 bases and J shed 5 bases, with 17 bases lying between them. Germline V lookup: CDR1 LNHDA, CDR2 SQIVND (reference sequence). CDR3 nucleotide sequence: TGTGCCAGTAGTATTGAGGCCGGGACTTTAGACGAGCAGTACTTC. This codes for CASSIEAGTLDEQYF. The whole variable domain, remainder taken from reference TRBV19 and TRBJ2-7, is DGGITQSPKYLFRKEGQNVTLSCEQNLNHDAMYWYRQDPGQGLRLIYYSQIVNDFQKGDIAEGYSVSREKKESFPLTVTSAQKNPTAFYLCASSIEAGTLDEQYFGPGTRLTVT.

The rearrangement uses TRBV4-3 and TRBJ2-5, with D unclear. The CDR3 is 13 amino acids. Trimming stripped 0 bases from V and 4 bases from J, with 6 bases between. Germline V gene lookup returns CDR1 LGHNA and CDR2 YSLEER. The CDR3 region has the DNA TGCGCCAGCAGCCAAGAACTCGTAGAGACCCAGTACTTC. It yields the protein CASSQELVETQYF.

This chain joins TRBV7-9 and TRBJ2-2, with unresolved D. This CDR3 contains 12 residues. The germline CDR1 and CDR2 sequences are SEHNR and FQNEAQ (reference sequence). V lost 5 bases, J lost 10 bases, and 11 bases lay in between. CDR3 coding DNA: TGTGCCAGCAGCCTACCGGTCGAGGAGCTGTTTTTT. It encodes CASSLPVEELFF.

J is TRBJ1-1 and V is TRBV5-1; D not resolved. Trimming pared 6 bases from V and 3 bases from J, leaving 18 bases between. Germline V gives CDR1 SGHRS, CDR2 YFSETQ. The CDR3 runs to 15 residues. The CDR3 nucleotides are TGCGCCAGCAACAAGGACGGTCGGAGGGACACTGAAGCTTTCTTT. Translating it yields CASNKDGRRDTEAFF.

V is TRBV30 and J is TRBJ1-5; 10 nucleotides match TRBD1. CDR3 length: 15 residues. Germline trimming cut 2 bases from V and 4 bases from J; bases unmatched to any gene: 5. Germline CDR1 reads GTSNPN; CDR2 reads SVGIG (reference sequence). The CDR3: CAWSPGQGVNQPQHF. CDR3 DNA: TGTGCCTGGAGTCCCGGACAGGGGGTTAATCAGCCCCAGCATTTT.

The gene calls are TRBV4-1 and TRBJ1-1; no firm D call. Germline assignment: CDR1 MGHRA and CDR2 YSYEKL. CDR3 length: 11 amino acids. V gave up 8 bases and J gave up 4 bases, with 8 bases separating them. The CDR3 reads CASLTGTEAFF. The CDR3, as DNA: TGCGCCAGCCTAACGGGCACTGAAGCTTTCTTT.

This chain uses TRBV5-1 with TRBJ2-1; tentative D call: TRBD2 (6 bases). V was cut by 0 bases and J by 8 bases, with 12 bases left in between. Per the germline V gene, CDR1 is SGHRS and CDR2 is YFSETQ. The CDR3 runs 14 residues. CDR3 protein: CASSLVAGSDEQFF. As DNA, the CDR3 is TGCGCCAGCAGCTTGGTTGCGGGGAGCGATGAGCAGTTCTTC.

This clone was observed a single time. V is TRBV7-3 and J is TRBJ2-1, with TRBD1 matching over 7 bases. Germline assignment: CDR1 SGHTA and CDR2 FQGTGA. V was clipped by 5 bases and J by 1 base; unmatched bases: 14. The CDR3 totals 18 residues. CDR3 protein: CASSIGTIRGTSYNEQFF. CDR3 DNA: TGTGCCAGCAGCATAGGGACCATCAGGGGGACATCCTACAATGAGCAGTTCTTC.

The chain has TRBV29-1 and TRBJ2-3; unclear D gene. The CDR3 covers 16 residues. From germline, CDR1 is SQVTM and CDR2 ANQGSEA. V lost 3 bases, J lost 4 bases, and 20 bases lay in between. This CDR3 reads CSVDPTDSFLADTQYF. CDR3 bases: TGCAGCGTTGACCCTACCGATTCTTTCCTGGCAGATACGCAGTATTTT.

CDR3 bases: TGTGCCAGCAGCTATCGCGGGGGGGCCTACGAGCAGTACTTC. Its protein is CASSYRGGAYEQYF. The chain is built from TRBV5-5 and TRBJ2-7, with TRBD2 identical over 9 bases. Trimming removed 3 bases from V and 2 bases from J; junction bases left unmatched: 3. There are 14 residues in the CDR3. Per germline, CDR1 SGHKS and CDR2 YYEKEE (reference sequence).

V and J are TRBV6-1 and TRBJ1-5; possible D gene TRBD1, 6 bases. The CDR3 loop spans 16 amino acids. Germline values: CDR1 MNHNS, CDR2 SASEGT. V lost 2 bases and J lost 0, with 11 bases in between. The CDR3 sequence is CASSESGGASNQPQHF. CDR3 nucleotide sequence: TGTGCCAGCAGTGAATCGGGGGGCGCTAGCAATCAGCCCCAGCATTTT.

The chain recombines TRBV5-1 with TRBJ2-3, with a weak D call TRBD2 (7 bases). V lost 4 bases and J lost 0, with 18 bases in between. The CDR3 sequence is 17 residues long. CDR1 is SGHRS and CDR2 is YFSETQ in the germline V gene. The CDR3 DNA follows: TGCGCCAGCAGCCCCTTGGGACGGGGGGCTAGCACAGATACGCAGTATTTT. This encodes CASSPLGRGASTDTQYF.